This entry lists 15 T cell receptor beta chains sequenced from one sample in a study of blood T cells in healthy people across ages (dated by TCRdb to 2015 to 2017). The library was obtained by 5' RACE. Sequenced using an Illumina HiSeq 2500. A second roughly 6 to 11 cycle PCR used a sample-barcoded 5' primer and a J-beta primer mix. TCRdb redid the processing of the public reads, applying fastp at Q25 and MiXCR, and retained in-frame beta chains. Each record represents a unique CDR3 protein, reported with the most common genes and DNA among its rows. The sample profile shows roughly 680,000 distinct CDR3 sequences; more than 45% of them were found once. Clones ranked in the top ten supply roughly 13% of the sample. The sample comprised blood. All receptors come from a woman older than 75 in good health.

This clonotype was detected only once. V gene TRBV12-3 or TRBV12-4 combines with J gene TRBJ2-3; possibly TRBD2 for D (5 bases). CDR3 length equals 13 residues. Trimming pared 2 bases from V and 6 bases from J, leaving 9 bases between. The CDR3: CASSLKEVDTQYF. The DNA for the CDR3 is TGTGCCAGCAGTTTAAAGGAGGTGGATACGCAGTATTTT.

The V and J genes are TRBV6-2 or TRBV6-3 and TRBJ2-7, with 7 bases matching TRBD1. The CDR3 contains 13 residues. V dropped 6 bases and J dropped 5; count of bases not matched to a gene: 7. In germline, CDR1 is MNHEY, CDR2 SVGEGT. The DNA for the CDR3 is TGTGCCAGCAGATGGACAGGTTCCAACGAGCAGTACTTC. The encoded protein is CASRWTGSNEQYF.

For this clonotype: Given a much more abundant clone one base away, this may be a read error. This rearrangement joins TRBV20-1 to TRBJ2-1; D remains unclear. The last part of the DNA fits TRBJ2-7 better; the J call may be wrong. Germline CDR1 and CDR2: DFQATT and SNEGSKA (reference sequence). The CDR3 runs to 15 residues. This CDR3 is CSARDATSSYNEQYF. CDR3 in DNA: TGCAGTGCTAGAGACGCTACGAGCTCCTACAATGAGCAGTACTTC.

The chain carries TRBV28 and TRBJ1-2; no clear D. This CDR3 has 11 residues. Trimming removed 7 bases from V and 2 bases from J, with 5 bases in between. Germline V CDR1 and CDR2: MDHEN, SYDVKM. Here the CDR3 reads CASMKNYGYTF. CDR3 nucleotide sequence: TGTGCCAGCATGAAGAACTATGGCTACACCTTC.

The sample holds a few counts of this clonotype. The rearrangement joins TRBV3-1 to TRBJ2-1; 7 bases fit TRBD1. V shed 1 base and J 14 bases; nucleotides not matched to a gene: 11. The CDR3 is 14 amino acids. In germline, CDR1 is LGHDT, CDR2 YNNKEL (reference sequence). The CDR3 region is CASSQAGSLGQKFF. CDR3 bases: TGTGCCAGCAGCCAAGCGGGGAGTTTGGGACAGAAGTTCTTC.

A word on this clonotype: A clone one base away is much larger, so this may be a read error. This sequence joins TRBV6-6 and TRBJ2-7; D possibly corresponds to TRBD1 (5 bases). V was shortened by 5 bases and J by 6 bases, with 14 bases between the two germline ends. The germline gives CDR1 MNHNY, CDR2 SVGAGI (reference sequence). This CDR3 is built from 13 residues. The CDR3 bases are TGTGCCAGCAGTGACACCAGGGAAGGCGAGCAGTACTTC. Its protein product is CASSDTREGEQYF.

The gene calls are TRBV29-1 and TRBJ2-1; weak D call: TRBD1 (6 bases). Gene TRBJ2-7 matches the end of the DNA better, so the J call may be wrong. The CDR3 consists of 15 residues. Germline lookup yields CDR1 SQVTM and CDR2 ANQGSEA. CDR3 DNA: TGCGGCGGGTACGGGACACCAAGCTCCTACAATGAGCAGTACTTC. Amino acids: CGGYGTPSSYNEQYF.

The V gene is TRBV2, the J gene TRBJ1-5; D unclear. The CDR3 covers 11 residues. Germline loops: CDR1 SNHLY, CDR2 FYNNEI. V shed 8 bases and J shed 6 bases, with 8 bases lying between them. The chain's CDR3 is CASGGLQPQHF. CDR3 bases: TGTGCCAGCGGAGGGCTTCAGCCCCAGCATTTT.

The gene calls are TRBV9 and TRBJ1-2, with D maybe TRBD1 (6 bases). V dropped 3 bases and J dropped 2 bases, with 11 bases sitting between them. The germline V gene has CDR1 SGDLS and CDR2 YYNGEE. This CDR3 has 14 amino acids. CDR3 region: CASSATGSNYGYTF. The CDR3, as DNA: TGTGCCAGCAGCGCAACAGGGAGCAACTATGGCTACACCTTC.

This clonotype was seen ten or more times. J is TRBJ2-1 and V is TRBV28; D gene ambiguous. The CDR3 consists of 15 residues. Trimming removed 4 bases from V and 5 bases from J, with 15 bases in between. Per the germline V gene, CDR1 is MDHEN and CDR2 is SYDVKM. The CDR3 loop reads CASSSPGPGHNEQFF. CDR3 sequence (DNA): TGTGCCAGCAGTTCCCCGGGCCCAGGCCACAATGAGCAGTTCTTC.

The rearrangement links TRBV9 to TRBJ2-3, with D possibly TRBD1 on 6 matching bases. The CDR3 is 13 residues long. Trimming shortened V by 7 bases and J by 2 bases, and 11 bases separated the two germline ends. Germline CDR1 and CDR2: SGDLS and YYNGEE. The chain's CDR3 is CASAQGNTDTQYF. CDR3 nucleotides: TGTGCCAGCGCCCAGGGGAACACAGATACGCAGTATTTT.

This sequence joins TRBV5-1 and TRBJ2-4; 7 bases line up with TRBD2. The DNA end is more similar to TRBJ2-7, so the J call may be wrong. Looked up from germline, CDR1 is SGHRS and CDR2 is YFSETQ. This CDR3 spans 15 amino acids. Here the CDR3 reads CASSPRFLAAYEQYF. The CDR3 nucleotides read TGCGCCAGCAGCCCCCGGTTCCTAGCGGCCTACGAGCAGTACTTC.

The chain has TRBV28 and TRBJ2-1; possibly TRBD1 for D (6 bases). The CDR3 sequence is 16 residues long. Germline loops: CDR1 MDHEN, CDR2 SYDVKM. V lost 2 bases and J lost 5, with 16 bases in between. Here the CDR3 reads CASSLNPRGGNNEQFF. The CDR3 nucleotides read TGTGCCAGCAGTTTAAATCCGAGAGGGGGAAACAATGAGCAGTTCTTC.

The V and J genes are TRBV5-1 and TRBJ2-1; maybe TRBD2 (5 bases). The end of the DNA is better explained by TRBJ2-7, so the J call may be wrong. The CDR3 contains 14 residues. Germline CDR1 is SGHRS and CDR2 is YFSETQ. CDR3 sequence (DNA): TGCGCCAGCAGCTTGGATAGCGTCTACAATGAGCAGTACTTC. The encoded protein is CASSLDSVYNEQYF.

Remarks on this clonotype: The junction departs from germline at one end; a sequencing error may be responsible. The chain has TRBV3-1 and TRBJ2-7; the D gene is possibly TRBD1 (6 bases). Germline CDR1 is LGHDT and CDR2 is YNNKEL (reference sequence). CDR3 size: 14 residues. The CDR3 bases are TGTGCCAGCAGTCAAGCACAGGGATCCTACGAGCAGTACTTC. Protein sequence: CASSQAQGSYEQYF.